These T cell receptor beta chains were read from a single sample in a study of spatial heterogeneity in lung cancer. TCRdb independently ran MiXCR on the 5' RACE reads; one entry per CDR3 protein. The sample has fewer than 15,000 distinct CDR3 sequences, around 3.7% seen once. This sample comprised PBMCs, obtained at surgery. The receptors shown here come from a male donor with early-stage non-small cell lung cancer. Each CDR3 is given with its conserved first and last residue. D genes are given only for firm matches. Size is omitted from some rows. Given values are once, few, many or a class for expanded clones.

clone size | J gene | V gene | D gene | CDR3 protein | CDR3 DNA
many | TRBJ2-5 | TRBV7-9 | NA | CASSSFEFRGTQYF | TGTGCCAGCAGCTCCTTTGAGTTCAGGGGGACCCAGTACTTC
many | TRBJ1-5 | TRBV4-1 | NA | CASSRLGGLQPQHF | TGCGCCAGCAGCCGCCTAGGAGGGTTACAGCCCCAGCATTTT
many | TRBJ1-1 | TRBV12-3/TRBV12-4 | NA | CASSSTQVWNTEAFF | TGTGCCAGCAGTTCAACACAGGTATGGAACACTGAAGCTTTCTTT
many | TRBJ2-3 | TRBV24-1 | NA | CATARGVGDTQYF | TGTGCCACGGCGCGGGGAGTCGGAGATACGCAGTATTTT
many | TRBJ2-1 | TRBV20-1 | TRBD2 | CSAQGISGSGNEQFF | TGCAGTGCTCAAGGTATAAGCGGGAGTGGTAATGAGCAGTTCTTC
few | TRBJ1-2 | TRBV20-1 | NA | CSTNPGNYGYTF | TGCAGTACAAACCCAGGGAACTATGGCTACACCTTC
medium-sized | TRBJ2-3 | TRBV29-1 | NA | CSVQKDSTDTQYF | TGCAGCGTTCAGAAGGACAGCACAGATACGCAGTATTTT
many | TRBJ2-1 | TRBV14 | NA | CASSLGDATLNEQFF | TGTGCCAGCAGCCTTGGGGACGCTACCCTAAATGAGCAGTTCTTC
few | TRBJ2-2 | TRBV4-1 | NA | CASSQGGSGATGELFF | TGCGCCAGCAGCCAAGGAGGCTCAGGGGCGACCGGGGAGCTGTTTTTT
many | TRBJ2-5 | TRBV20-1 | NA | CSARDIRQQETQYF | TGCAGTGCTAGAGATATCCGGCAGCAAGAGACCCAGTACTTC
many | TRBJ1-2 | TRBV28 | TRBD1 | CASSLQGQGGFYGYTF | TGTGCCAGCAGTCTACAGGGACAGGGAGGATTCTATGGCTACACCTTC
many | TRBJ1-1 | TRBV4-3 | NA | CASSQVGGNTEAFF | TGCGCCAGCAGCCAAGTAGGAGGGAATACTGAAGCTTTCTTT
many | TRBJ2-3 | TRBV5-1 | TRBD2 | CASSLGTSGSTDTQYF | TGCGCCAGCAGCTTGGGGACTAGCGGGAGCACAGATACGCAGTATTTT
many | TRBJ2-1 | TRBV7-3 | TRBD2 | CASSPTGREVSYEQFF | TGTGCCAGCAGCCCAACGGGGCGGGAGGTCTCCTATGAGCAGTTCTTC
many | TRBJ2-1 | TRBV2 | TRBD1 | CASSGDRYNEQFF | TGTGCCAGCAGCGGGGACAGATACAATGAGCAGTTCTTC
many | TRBJ2-7 | TRBV20-1 | TRBD2 | CSAPFLAGSYEQYF | TGCAGTGCCCCTTTCCTAGCGGGAAGCTACGAGCAGTACTTC
few | TRBJ2-1 | TRBV27 | NA | CASSGVVSYNEQFF | TGTGCCAGCTCTGGGGTCGTCTCCTACAATGAGCAGTTCTTC
NA | TRBJ2-5 | TRBV10-1 | NA | CASSGGGTQETQYF | TGCGCCAGCAGTGGTGGGGGGACACAGGAGACCCAGTACTTC
few | TRBJ2-1 | TRBV19 | TRBD1 | CASTDPDRGVYNEQFF | TGTGCCAGTACCGACCCCGACAGGGGGGTTTACAATGAGCAGTTCTTC
many | TRBJ2-6 | TRBV4-3 | NA | CASSQDWVFSSSGANVLTF | TGCGCCAGCAGCCAAGATTGGGTTTTCTCAAGCTCTGGGGCCAACGTCCTGACTTTC
many | TRBJ2-1 | TRBV28 | NA | CASSTYRDNEQFF | TGTGCCAGCAGTACCTACAGGGACAATGAGCAGTTCTTC
many | TRBJ1-4 | TRBV20-1 | NA | CSARDPRPTNEKLFF | TGCAGTGCTAGAGATCCGAGACCAACTAATGAAAAACTGTTTTTT
many | TRBJ2-7 | TRBV3-1 | TRBD1 | CASSLYPPRQGDSYEQYF | TGTGCCAGCAGCCTCTATCCCCCCCGACAGGGGGACTCCTACGAGCAGTACTTC
many | TRBJ1-5 | TRBV27 | NA | CASSSLDLLGQPQHF | TGTGCCAGCAGTTCCCTAGACCTACTTGGGCAGCCCCAGCATTTT
many | TRBJ1-5 | TRBV28 | TRBD1 | CASSRQGGAYSNQPQHF | TGTGCCAGCAGTAGACAGGGGGGCGCATATAGCAATCAGCCCCAGCATTTT
many | TRBJ2-5 | TRBV6-5 | TRBD1 | CASSYSWGQGGETQYF | TGTGCCAGCAGTTACTCTTGGGGACAGGGAGGGGAGACCCAGTACTTC
many | TRBJ1-1 | TRBV19 | NA | CASSLSGKTEAFF | TGTGCCAGTAGCCTTTCAGGAAAAACTGAAGCTTTCTTT
many | TRBJ2-7 | TRBV9 | NA | CASSAEKGTERSEQYF | TGTGCCAGCAGCGCCGAGAAAGGGACGGAACGGTCCGAGCAGTACTTC
many | TRBJ1-5 | TRBV29-1 | TRBD1 | CSVLTGLHQPQHF | TGCAGCGTATTGACAGGGTTGCATCAGCCCCAGCATTTT
many | TRBJ1-1 | TRBV11-2 | TRBD1 | CASSSQGGTEAFF | TGTGCCAGCAGCTCACAGGGGGGCACTGAAGCTTTCTTT
many | TRBJ1-2 | TRBV5-6 | NA | CASSLGYSYGYTF | TGTGCCAGCAGCTTGGGGTATAGCTATGGCTACACCTTC
many | TRBJ2-1 | TRBV16 | NA | CASSQGSSYNEQFF | TGTGCCAGCAGCCAAGGGAGCTCCTACAATGAGCAGTTCTTC
many | TRBJ2-5 | TRBV7-2 | NA | CASSLAGWAGPDQETQYF | TGTGCCAGCAGCTTAGCCGGTTGGGCAGGGCCCGACCAAGAGACCCAGTACTTC
few | TRBJ2-1 | TRBV7-9 | TRBD2 | CASSLGLAGWNEQFF | TGTGCCAGCAGCTTAGGGCTAGCGGGGTGGAATGAGCAGTTCTTC
many | TRBJ2-7 | TRBV7-2 | TRBD1 | CASSRTGGAEEQYF | TGTGCCAGCAGCCGGACAGGGGGCGCGGAGGAGCAGTACTTC
many | TRBJ2-2 | TRBV4-2 | NA | CASSQSRDPTGELFF | TGTGCCAGCAGCCAATCGAGGGACCCGACCGGGGAGCTGTTTTTT
many | TRBJ2-2 | TRBV2 | NA | CAQGTVRGGGELFF | TGTGCCCAAGGGACCGTTCGGGGCGGCGGGGAGCTGTTTTTT
many | TRBJ2-7 | TRBV27 | TRBD2 | CASRLMAGGDYEQYF | TGTGCCAGCCGTCTTATGGCGGGAGGGGACTACGAGCAGTACTTC
many | TRBJ2-6 | TRBV4-3 | NA | CASSQDQGSSGANVLTF | TGCGCCAGCAGCCAAGATCAGGGGAGCTCTGGGGCCAACGTCCTGACTTTC
few | TRBJ2-6 | TRBV29-1 | NA | CSVSGGANVLTF | TGCAGCGTTTCGGGTGGGGCCAACGTCCTGACTTTC
many | TRBJ2-2 | TRBV6-5 | NA | CASKGTTTGELFF | TGTGCCAGCAAGGGCACCACTACGGGGGAGCTGTTTTTT
many | TRBJ2-1 | TRBV5-1 | TRBD2 | CASSWEGEQFF | TGCGCCAGCAGCTGGGAGGGTGAGCAGTTCTTC
few | TRBJ2-2 | TRBV30 | TRBD1 | CAWRGQGRGTGELFF | TGTGCCTGGAGGGGACAGGGTAGAGGGACCGGGGAGCTGTTTTTT
many | TRBJ2-7 | TRBV20-1 | NA | CSAPLELVFGEQYF | TGCAGTGCTCCCCTTGAACTAGTCTTCGGCGAGCAGTACTTC
NA | TRBJ2-1 | TRBV5-8 | NA | CASNTRDFYNEQFF | TGTGCCAGCAACACACGGGACTTCTACAATGAGCAGTTCTTC
many | TRBJ2-7 | TRBV6-1 | NA | CASSAQDYEQYF | TGTGCCAGCAGTGCACAGGACTACGAGCAGTACTTC
many | TRBJ1-5 | TRBV20-1 | NA | CSALRGANSGQPQHF | TGCAGTGCTCTACGGGGCGCCAACTCGGGTCAGCCCCAGCATTTT
many | TRBJ1-6 | TRBV20-1 | NA | CSALESNSPLHF | TGCAGTGCGTTGGAATCAAATTCACCCCTCCACTTT
NA | TRBJ2-6 | TRBV7-3 | NA | CASSPGNSGANVLTF | TGTGCCAGCAGCCCGGGTAACTCTGGGGCCAACGTCCTGACTTTC
many | TRBJ2-1 | TRBV20-1 | NA | CSARDLRLGKGNEQFF | TGCAGTGCTAGAGATCTGCGCCTCGGGAAGGGCAATGAGCAGTTCTTC
few | TRBJ1-1 | TRBV20-1 | TRBD1 | CSARGAGGTEAFF | TGCAGTGCTAGGGGCGCAGGGGGCACTGAAGCTTTCTTT
few | TRBJ2-3 | TRBV6-1 | NA | CASSARGGATDTQYF | TGTGCCAGCAGTGCCCGCGGGGGCGCAACAGATACGCAGTATTTT
many | TRBJ2-7 | TRBV6-5 | NA | CASSRSSFLAELGEQYF | TGTGCCAGCAGCCGATCTTCCTTTTTGGCGGAACTTGGGGAGCAGTACTTC
many | TRBJ2-1 | TRBV7-2 | NA | CASSLVNEQFF | TGTGCCAGCAGCTTAGTGAATGAGCAGTTCTTC
few | TRBJ1-3 | TRBV5-1 | NA | CASSDLNTIYF | TGCGCCAGCAGCGATTTGAACACCATATATTTT
many | TRBJ1-1 | TRBV5-1 | TRBD1 | CASSFGTGSNTEAFF | TGCGCCAGCAGCTTCGGGACAGGCTCGAACACTGAAGCTTTCTTT
many | TRBJ1-1 | TRBV5-1 | NA | CASSSQGGGTEAFF | TGCGCCAGCAGCTCGCAGGGAGGCGGCACTGAAGCTTTCTTT
many | TRBJ2-3 | TRBV5-1 | NA | CASSLGSGADTQYF | TGCGCCAGCAGCTTGGGGTCGGGGGCAGATACGCAGTATTTT
many | TRBJ2-1 | TRBV29-1 | TRBD2 | CSVEGGVAGGYNEQFF | TGCAGCGTTGAGGGCGGGGTAGCGGGAGGCTACAATGAGCAGTTCTTC
many | TRBJ2-2 | TRBV18 | TRBD2 | CASSPGTSGSIGELFF | TGTGCCAGCTCGCCCGGGACTAGCGGGAGTATCGGGGAGCTGTTTTTT